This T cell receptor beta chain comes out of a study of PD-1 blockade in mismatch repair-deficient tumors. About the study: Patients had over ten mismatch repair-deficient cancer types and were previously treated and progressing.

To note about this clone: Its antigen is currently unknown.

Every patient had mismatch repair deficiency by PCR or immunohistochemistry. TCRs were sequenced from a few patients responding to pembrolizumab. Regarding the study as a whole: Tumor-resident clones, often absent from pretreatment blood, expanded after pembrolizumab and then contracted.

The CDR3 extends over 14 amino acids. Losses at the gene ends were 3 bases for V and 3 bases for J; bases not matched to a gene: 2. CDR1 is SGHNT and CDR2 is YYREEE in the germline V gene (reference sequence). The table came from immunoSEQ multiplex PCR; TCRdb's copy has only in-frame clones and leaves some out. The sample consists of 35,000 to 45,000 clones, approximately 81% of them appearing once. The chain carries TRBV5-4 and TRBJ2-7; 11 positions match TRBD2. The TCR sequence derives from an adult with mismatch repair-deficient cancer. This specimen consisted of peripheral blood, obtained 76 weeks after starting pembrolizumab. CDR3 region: CASSYGTSGYEQYF. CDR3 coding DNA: TGTGCCAGCAGCTACGGGACTAGCGGCTACGAGCAGTACTTC.